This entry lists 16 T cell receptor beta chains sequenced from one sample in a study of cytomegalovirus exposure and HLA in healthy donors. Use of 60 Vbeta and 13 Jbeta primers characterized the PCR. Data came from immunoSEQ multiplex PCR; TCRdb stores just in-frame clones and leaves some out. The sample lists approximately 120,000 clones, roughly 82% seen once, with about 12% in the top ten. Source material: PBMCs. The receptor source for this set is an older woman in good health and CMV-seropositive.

The CDR3 nucleotides are TGTGCCAGCAGCACGGGACTAGCAGGGGGCGAGACCCAGTACTTC. Translating gives CASSTGLAGGETQYF. V and J are TRBV2 and TRBJ2-5; perhaps TRBD2 as D (9 bases). This CDR3 spans 15 amino acids. Germline CDR1 is SNHLY and CDR2 is FYNNEI. The V and J ends lost 6 bases and 5 bases respectively, with 19 bases between them. Complete variable domain (other parts from reference TRBV2 and TRBJ2-5): EPEVTQTPSHQVTQMGQEVILRCVPISNHLYFYWYRQILGQKVEFLVSFYNNEISEKSEIFDDQFSVERPDGSNFTLKIRSTKLEDSAMYFCASSTGLAGGETQYFGPGTRLLVL.

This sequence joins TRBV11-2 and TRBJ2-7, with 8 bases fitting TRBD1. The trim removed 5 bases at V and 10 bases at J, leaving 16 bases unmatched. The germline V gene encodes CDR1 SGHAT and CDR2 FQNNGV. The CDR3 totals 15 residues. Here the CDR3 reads CASSPLETGVTKQYF. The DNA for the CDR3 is TGTGCCAGCAGCCCGTTGGAGACAGGGGTTACGAAACAGTACTTC.

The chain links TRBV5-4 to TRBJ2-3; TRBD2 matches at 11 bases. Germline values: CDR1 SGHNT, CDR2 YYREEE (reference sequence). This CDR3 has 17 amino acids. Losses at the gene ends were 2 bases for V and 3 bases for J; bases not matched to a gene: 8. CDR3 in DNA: TGTGCCAGCAGCTTCTATGGTAGCGGGAGGGCGACAGATACGCAGTATTTT. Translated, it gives CASSFYGSGRATDTQYF.

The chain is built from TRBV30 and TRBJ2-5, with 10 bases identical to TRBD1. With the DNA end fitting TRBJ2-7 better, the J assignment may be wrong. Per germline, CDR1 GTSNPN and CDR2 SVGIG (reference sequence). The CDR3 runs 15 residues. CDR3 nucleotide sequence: TGTGCCTGGAGCCCAGGGGGGACAGGGGACCACGAGCAGTACTTC. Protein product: CAWSPGGTGDHEQYF.

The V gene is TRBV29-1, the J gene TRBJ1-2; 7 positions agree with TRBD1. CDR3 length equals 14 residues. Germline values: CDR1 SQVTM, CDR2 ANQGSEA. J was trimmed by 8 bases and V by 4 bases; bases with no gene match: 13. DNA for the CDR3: TGCAGCGTTGCCCGATCTACAGGGGAAAGGGGCTACACCTTC. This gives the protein CSVARSTGERGYTF.

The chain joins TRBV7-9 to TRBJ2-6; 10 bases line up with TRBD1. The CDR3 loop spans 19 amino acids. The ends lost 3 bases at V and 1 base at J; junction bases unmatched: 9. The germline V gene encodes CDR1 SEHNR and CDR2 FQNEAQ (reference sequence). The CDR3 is CASSLRMGTGVSGANVLTF. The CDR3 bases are TGTGCCAGCAGCTTGAGGATGGGGACAGGGGTTTCTGGGGCCAACGTCCTGACTTTC.

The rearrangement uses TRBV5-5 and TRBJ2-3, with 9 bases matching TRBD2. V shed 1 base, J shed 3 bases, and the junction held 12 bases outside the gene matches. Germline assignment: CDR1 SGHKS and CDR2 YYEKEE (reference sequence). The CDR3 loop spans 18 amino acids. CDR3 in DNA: TGTGCCAGCAGCTTGCTGAGTGCGGGGGGGCAGGGGACAGATACGCAGTATTTT. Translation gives CASSLLSAGGQGTDTQYF.

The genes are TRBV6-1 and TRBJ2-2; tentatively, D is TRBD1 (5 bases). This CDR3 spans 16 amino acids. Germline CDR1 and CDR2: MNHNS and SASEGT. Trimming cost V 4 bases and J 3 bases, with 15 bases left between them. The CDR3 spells CASSAKGPRDTGELFF. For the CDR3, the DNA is TGTGCCAGCAGTGCCAAAGGCCCCAGGGACACCGGGGAGCTGTTTTTT.

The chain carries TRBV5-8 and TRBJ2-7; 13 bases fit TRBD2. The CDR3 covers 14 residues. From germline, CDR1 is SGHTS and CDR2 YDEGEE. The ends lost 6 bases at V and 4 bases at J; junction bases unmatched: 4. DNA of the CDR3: TGTGCCAGCACCGGGACTAGCGGGGCTTACGAGCAGTACTTC. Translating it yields CASTGTSGAYEQYF.

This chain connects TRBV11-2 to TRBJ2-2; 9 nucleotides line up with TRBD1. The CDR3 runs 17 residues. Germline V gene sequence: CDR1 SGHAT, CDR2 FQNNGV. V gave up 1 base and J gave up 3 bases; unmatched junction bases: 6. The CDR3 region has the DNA TGTGCCAGCAGCTTAGTACACAGGGGGCTTGACACCGGGGAGCTGTTTTTT. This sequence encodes CASSLVHRGLDTGELFF. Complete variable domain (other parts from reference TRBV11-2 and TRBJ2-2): EAGVAQSPRYKIIEKRQSVAFWCNPISGHATLYWYQQILGQGPKLLIQFQNNGVVDDSQLPKDRFSAERLKGVDSTLKIQPAKLEDSAVYLCASSLVHRGLDTGELFFGEGSRLTVL.

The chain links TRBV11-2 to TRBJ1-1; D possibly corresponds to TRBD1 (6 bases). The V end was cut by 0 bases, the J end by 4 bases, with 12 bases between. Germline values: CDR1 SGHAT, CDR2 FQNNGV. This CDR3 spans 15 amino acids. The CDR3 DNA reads TGTGCCAGCAGCTTAGAGGGCAGGGGTACCACTGAAGCTTTCTTT. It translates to CASSLEGRGTTEAFF.

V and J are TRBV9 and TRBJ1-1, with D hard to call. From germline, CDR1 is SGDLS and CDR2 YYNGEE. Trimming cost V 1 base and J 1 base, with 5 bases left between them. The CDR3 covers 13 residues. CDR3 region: CASSVKQNTEAFF. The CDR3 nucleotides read TGTGCCAGCAGCGTAAAACAGAACACTGAAGCTTTCTTT.

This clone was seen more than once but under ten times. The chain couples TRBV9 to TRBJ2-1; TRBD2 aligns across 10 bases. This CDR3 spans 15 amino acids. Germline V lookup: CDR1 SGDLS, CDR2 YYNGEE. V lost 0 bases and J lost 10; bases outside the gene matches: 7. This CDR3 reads CASSVGPSGRGEQFF. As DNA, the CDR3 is TGTGCCAGCAGCGTAGGTCCTAGCGGGAGAGGCGAGCAGTTCTTC.

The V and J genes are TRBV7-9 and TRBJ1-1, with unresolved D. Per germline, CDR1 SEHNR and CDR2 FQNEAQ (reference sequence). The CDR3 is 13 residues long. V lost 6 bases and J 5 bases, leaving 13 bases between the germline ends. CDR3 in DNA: TGTGCCAGCAGGCGAGATTTCGGGACTGAAGCTTTCTTT. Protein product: CASRRDFGTEAFF. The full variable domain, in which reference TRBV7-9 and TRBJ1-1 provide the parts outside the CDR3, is DTGVSQNPRHKITKRGQNVTFRCDPISEHNRLYWYRQTLGQGPEFLTYFQNEAQLEKSRLLSDRFSAERPKGSFSTLEIQRTEQGDSAMYLCASRRDFGTEAFFGQGTRLTVV.

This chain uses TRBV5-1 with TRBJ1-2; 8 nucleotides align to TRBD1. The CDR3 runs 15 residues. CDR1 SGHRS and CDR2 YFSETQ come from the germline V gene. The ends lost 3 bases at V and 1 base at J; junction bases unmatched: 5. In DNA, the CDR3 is TGCGCCAGCAGCTCAGGACAGGGTTATAACTATGGCTACACCTTC. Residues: CASSSGQGYNYGYTF.

DNA of the CDR3: TGTGCCAGCTCGCCGGGGAGGTCCATGGATGGCTACACCTTC. Translated, it gives CASSPGRSMDGYTF. The chain uses TRBV18 and TRBJ1-2; D remains ambiguous. The ends were cut back, 6 bases at V and 6 bases at J, with 17 bases in the middle. Germline-derived CDR1 and CDR2 are KGHSH and LQKENI. The CDR3 has 14 amino acids.